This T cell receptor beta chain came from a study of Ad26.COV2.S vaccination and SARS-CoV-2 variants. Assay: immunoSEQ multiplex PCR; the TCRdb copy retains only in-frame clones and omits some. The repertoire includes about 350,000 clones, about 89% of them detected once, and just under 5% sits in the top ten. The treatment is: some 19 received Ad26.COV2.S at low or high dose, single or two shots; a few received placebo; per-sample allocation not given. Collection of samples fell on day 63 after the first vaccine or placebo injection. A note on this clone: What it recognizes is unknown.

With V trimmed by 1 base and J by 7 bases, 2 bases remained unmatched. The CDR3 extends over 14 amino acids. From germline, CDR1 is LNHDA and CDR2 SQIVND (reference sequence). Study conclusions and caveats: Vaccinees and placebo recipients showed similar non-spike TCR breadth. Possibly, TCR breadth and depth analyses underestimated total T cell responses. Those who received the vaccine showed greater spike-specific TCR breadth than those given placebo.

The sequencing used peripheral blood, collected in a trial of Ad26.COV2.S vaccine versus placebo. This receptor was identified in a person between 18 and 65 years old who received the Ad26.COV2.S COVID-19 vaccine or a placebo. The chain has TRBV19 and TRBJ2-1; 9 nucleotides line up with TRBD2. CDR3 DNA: TGTGCCAGTAGTATAGGTAGCGGGGGTAATGAGCAGTTCTTC. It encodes CASSIGSGGNEQFF.